Below, 26 T cell receptor beta chains from the same sample are listed, as sequenced in a study of T cell repertoires in cytomegalovirus infection. Each CDR3 protein is one row after TCRdb ran MiXCR on the reads. The profile shows some 320,000 distinct CDR3 sequences, about 27% of them singletons. The antigens of these receptors remain unknown. Sample: cultured PBMCs, taken from culture after CMV antigen stimulation. These receptors came from a human donor in good health (CMV status not recorded). Some clones in this sample may be carry-over from other donors' samples.

This clonotype was counted ten times or more. The chain links TRBV19 to TRBJ2-1; 7 positions agree with TRBD1. V dropped 9 bases and J dropped 1; count of bases not matched to a gene: 3. This CDR3 comprises 13 residues. CDR1 and CDR2 (germline): LNHDA, SQIVND (reference sequence). CDR3 sequence reads: CASTDRSYNEQFF. The CDR3 DNA is TGTGCCAGCACGGACAGGTCCTACAATGAGCAGTTCTTC.

Regarding this clonotype: This sequence may be a read error, since a much larger clone differs from it by one base. V usage is TRBV9 and J usage is TRBJ1-5; no clear D gene. V was shortened by 4 bases and J by 5 bases, with 10 bases between the two germline ends. The CDR3 is 13 residues long. Germline-derived CDR1 and CDR2 are SGDLS and YYNGEE. As DNA, the CDR3 is TGTGCCAGCAGCTCTAGACCCGATCAGCCCCAGCATTTT. It is translated as CASSSRPDQPQHF.

The V and J genes are TRBV6-2 or TRBV6-3 and TRBJ2-2; TRBD2 matches 10 bases. Germline values: CDR1 MNHEY, CDR2 SVGEGT. V lost 2 bases, J lost 1 base, and 10 bases stayed unmatched. CDR3 length equals 19 residues. The DNA for the CDR3 is TGTGCCAGCAGTTACCGGACTAGCGGAGACTTAATGAACACCGGGGAGCTGTTTTTT. Translating gives CASSYRTSGDLMNTGELFF.

This chain links TRBV4-1 with TRBJ1-5; 12 positions agree with TRBD1. The junction had 2 bases not matched to a gene; V was cut back by 3 bases and J by 2 bases. This CDR3 comprises 16 residues. CDR1 is MGHRA and CDR2 is YSYEKL in the germline V gene. Here the CDR3 DNA reads TGCGCCAGCAGCCACCGGGACAGGGGGCGCAATCAGCCCCAGCATTTT. Translating gives CASSHRDRGRNQPQHF.

This clonotype turned up a few times. This chain links TRBV7-9 with TRBJ1-2; unclear D gene. In germline, CDR1 is SEHNR, CDR2 FQNEAQ (reference sequence). The CDR3 spans 15 residues. V dropped 1 base and J dropped 3 bases, with 12 bases sitting between them. CDR3: CASSLGPPNDYGYTF. For the CDR3, the DNA is TGTGCCAGCAGCTTAGGGCCGCCCAATGACTATGGCTACACCTTC.

This clonotype came up a few times. This rearrangement joins TRBV12-3 or TRBV12-4 to TRBJ2-3; tentatively, D is TRBD2 (6 bases). V lost 5 bases to trimming and J lost 2 bases, with 20 bases between them. The CDR3 extends over 17 amino acids. CDR3: CASSPTVRRTNTDTQYF. The CDR3 region has the DNA TGTGCCAGCAGTCCTACGGTTAGGCGGACTAACACAGATACGCAGTATTTT.

The chain combines TRBV19 with TRBJ1-2; 7 positions agree with TRBD1. V was pared by 3 bases and J by 3 bases, with 4 bases of the junction left unmatched. This CDR3 has 14 residues. The germline CDR1 and CDR2 sequences are LNHDA and SQIVND (reference sequence). The CDR3 DNA sequence: TGTGCCAGTAGTATGAGGGACAGCTACTATGGCTACACCTTC. Translated: CASSMRDSYYGYTF. Full variable domain (remainder filled in from reference TRBV19 and TRBJ1-2): DGGITQSPKYLFRKEGQNVTLSCEQNLNHDAMYWYRQDPGQGLRLIYYSQIVNDFQKGDIAEGYSVSREKKESFPLTVTSAQKNPTAFYLCASSMRDSYYGYTFGSGTRLTVV.

This clonotype was observed a few times. The chain has TRBV7-9 and TRBJ2-1; D gene unclear. This CDR3 is built from 12 residues. The germline gives CDR1 SEHNR, CDR2 FQNEAQ (reference sequence). V was trimmed by 1 base and J by 9 bases, leaving 7 bases between them. CDR3 protein: CASSLVASEQFF. CDR3 nucleotide sequence: TGTGCCAGCAGCTTAGTAGCCAGTGAGCAGTTCTTC.

This clonotype is a singleton in its sample. The chain uses TRBV29-1 and TRBJ2-7; 10 positions match TRBD1. The germline gives CDR1 SQVTM, CDR2 ANQGSEA. The CDR3 totals 14 residues. Trimming removed 5 bases from V and 3 bases from J; junction bases left unmatched: 7. This chain's CDR3 is CSVRTGGVGYEQYF. The DNA of the CDR3 is TGCAGCGTTCGGACAGGGGGAGTCGGCTACGAGCAGTACTTC.

This clonotype was recorded at least ten times. The V call is TRBV20-1, the J call TRBJ2-2; perhaps TRBD2 as D (6 bases). Germline V gene data show CDR1 as DFQATT and CDR2 as SNEGSKA (reference sequence). This CDR3 has 14 amino acids. The V end lost 1 base, the J end lost 0 bases, and 6 bases lay between the germline ends. CDR3 in amino acids: CSARGRANTGELFF. CDR3 DNA sequence: TGCAGTGCTAGAGGGAGGGCGAACACCGGGGAGCTGTTTTTT.

This clonotype turned up a few times. The genes are TRBV4-2 and TRBJ1-5, with unresolved D. The CDR3 runs to 16 residues. Per germline, CDR1 LGHNA and CDR2 YNFKEQ. The V and J ends lost 0 bases and 1 base respectively, with 10 bases between them. CDR3 nucleotide sequence: TGTGCCAGCAGCCAAGATTGGCAGGTGAGCAATCAGCCCCAGCATTTT. Its protein product is CASSQDWQVSNQPQHF.

V gene TRBV7-2 combines with J gene TRBJ2-2; the D gene is possibly TRBD2 (6 bases). There are 16 residues in the CDR3. With 4 bases removed from V and 3 bases from J, the gap between germline ends came to 15 bases. Germline loops: CDR1 SGHTA, CDR2 FQGNSA. CDR3 sequence: CASSSVFRGDTGELFF. The CDR3 coding sequence is TGTGCCAGCAGCTCCGTGTTTCGCGGGGACACCGGGGAGCTGTTTTTT.

The chain uses TRBV7-3 and TRBJ2-1, with 9 bases aligning to TRBD1. Germline V gene data show CDR1 as SGHTA and CDR2 as FQGTGA. The CDR3 loop spans 13 amino acids. The ends lost 5 bases at V and 8 bases at J; junction bases unmatched: 4. CDR3 residues: CASSRDRGDEQFF. CDR3 in DNA: TGTGCCAGCAGCCGAGACAGGGGGGATGAGCAGTTCTTC. Based on the CDR3 plus reference TRBV7-3 and TRBJ2-1, the full variable domain is GAGVSQTPSNKVTEKGKYVELRCDPISGHTALYWYRQSLGQGPEFLIYFQGTGAADDSGLPNDRFFAVRPEGSVSTLKIQRTERGDSAVYLCASSRDRGDEQFFGPGTRLTVL.

This clonotype was seen a few times. The chain couples TRBV4-1 to TRBJ1-1; TRBD1 is a possible D gene (6 bases). Trimming took 1 base from V and 5 from J, leaving 11 bases between them. Germline V gene lookup returns CDR1 MGHRA and CDR2 YSYEKL. The CDR3 runs to 14 residues. CDR3 loop: CASSQAGGGTEAFF. CDR3 in DNA: TGCGCCAGCAGCCAAGCCGGAGGGGGGACTGAAGCTTTCTTT.

In its sample, this clonotype was seen a few times. CDR3 loop: CASSFTGTVETQYF. The CDR3 DNA is TGTGCCAGCAGCTTTACCGGGACAGTCGAGACCCAGTACTTC. The rearrangement uses TRBV7-9 and TRBJ2-5; 7 bases are a match to TRBD1. Germline CDR1 and CDR2: SEHNR and FQNEAQ (reference sequence). V was pared by 3 bases and J by 5 bases, with 6 bases of the junction left unmatched. CDR3 length: 14 residues. The full variable domain, rest sourced from reference TRBV7-9 and TRBJ2-5, is DTGVSQNPRHKITKRGQNVTFRCDPISEHNRLYWYRQTLGQGPEFLTYFQNEAQLEKSRLLSDRFSAERPKGSFSTLEIQRTEQGDSAMYLCASSFTGTVETQYFGPGTRLLVL.

The chain links TRBV6-1 to TRBJ2-1, with D perhaps matching TRBD2 (7 bases). The CDR3 totals 13 residues. Trimming cost V 8 bases and J 8 bases, with 16 bases left between them. Germline V gives CDR1 MNHNS, CDR2 SASEGT. The CDR3 reads CASLPGGVDEQFF. CDR3 nucleotides: TGTGCCAGCCTCCCGGGGGGCGTCGATGAGCAGTTCTTC.

V is TRBV6-5 and J is TRBJ1-1; D uncertain. Germline CDR1 reads MNHEY; CDR2 reads SVGAGI. This CDR3 is built from 13 residues. Trimming removed 11 bases from V and 5 bases from J, with 18 bases in between. CDR3 DNA sequence: TGTGCCTTCACTGGTAGGACGGATACTGAAGCTTTCTTT. Translated, it gives CAFTGRTDTEAFF.

This clonotype was picked up a small number of times. The chain has TRBV7-2 and TRBJ2-2; 10 bases agree with TRBD1. The length of the CDR3 is 16 residues. Germline V gives CDR1 SGHTA, CDR2 FQGNSA. J gave up 2 bases and V 5 bases, and 5 bases lay outside the gene matches. The chain's CDR3 is CASSHGTGENTGELFF. The CDR3 coding sequence is TGTGCCAGCAGCCATGGGACAGGGGAAAACACCGGGGAGCTGTTTTTT.

The V gene is TRBV11-2, the J gene TRBJ1-4, with a tentative D call TRBD1 (6 bases). The germline V gene encodes CDR1 SGHAT and CDR2 FQNNGV. V was clipped by 5 bases and J by 3 bases, with 13 bases between them. CDR3 length: 15 amino acids. In nucleotides, the CDR3 is TGTGCCAGCAGCCCCAGGGGAGTAGCTAATGAAAAACTGTTTTTT. Translated, it gives CASSPRGVANEKLFF.

The chain joins TRBV7-2 to TRBJ2-1; D might be TRBD1 (5 bases). Germline-derived CDR1 and CDR2 are SGHTA and FQGNSA. The CDR3 is made up of 13 amino acids. V was trimmed by 5 bases and J by 4 bases, leaving 9 bases between them. The CDR3 sequence is CASSQQVYNEQFF. In DNA, the CDR3 is TGTGCCAGCAGCCAACAGGTGTACAATGAGCAGTTCTTC.

V and J are TRBV4-2 and TRBJ2-7, with 14 bases matching TRBD2. The CDR3 runs to 20 residues. Germline V gene lookup returns CDR1 LGHNA and CDR2 YNFKEQ. V was clipped by 3 bases and J by 7 bases; unmatched bases: 20. The CDR3 sequence: CASSQETGTSGRTRTGEQYF. CDR3 sequence (DNA): TGTGCCAGCAGCCAGGAAACCGGGACTAGCGGGAGAACTCGGACGGGAGAGCAGTACTTC.

The chain employs TRBV10-3 and TRBJ2-6; tentatively, D is TRBD1 or TRBD2 (6 bases each). CDR3 size: 20 residues. The V and J ends lost 7 bases and 1 base respectively, with 26 bases between them. Germline-derived CDR1 and CDR2 are ENHRY and SYGVKD. The CDR3 bases are TGTGCCATCAATGACGGTTACGGAGGGGGGCGACTTTCTGGGGCCAACGTCCTGACTTTC. Its translation: CAINDGYGGGRLSGANVLTF.

This clonotype was seen at least ten times. The genes are TRBV7-3 and TRBJ2-1; D might be TRBD1 (5 bases). The germline V gene encodes CDR1 SGHTA and CDR2 FQGTGA. The V end was cut by 5 bases, the J end by 0 bases, with 17 bases between. This CDR3 spans 17 amino acids. This CDR3 reads CASSAIHRPSSYNEQFF. The CDR3 nucleotides read TGTGCCAGCAGCGCAATCCACAGGCCAAGCTCCTACAATGAGCAGTTCTTC.

This chain uses TRBV9 with TRBJ2-7; D may be TRBD1 or TRBD2 (6 bases each). This CDR3 region has 14 residues. Trimming stripped 0 bases from V and 4 bases from J, with 11 bases between. Germline V gene lookup returns CDR1 SGDLS and CDR2 YYNGEE. The CDR3 here is CASSVAGGGYEQYF. CDR3 coding DNA: TGTGCCAGCAGCGTAGCCGGAGGGGGTTACGAGCAGTACTTC.

This clonotype has more than one count but fewer than ten. V gene TRBV19 combines with J gene TRBJ1-1; TRBD1 matches at 9 bases. The CDR3 loop spans 17 amino acids. Losses at the gene ends were 7 bases for V and 1 base for J; bases not matched to a gene: 13. Germline CDR1 reads LNHDA; CDR2 reads SQIVND (reference sequence). The CDR3 nucleotides are TGTGCCAGTACCCTATTACCGGGACAGGGAACGAACACTGAAGCTTTCTTT. It encodes CASTLLPGQGTNTEAFF.

This clonotype was detected a few times. This CDR3 reads CASSLAARAYGYTF. CDR3 in DNA: TGTGCCAGCAGCTTAGCGGCCAGGGCCTATGGCTACACCTTC. The chain employs TRBV7-8 and TRBJ1-2, with D perhaps matching TRBD1 (5 bases). V lost 0 bases, J lost 4 bases, and 9 bases lay in between. Germline loops: CDR1 SGHVS, CDR2 FQNEAQ. This CDR3 region has 14 residues.